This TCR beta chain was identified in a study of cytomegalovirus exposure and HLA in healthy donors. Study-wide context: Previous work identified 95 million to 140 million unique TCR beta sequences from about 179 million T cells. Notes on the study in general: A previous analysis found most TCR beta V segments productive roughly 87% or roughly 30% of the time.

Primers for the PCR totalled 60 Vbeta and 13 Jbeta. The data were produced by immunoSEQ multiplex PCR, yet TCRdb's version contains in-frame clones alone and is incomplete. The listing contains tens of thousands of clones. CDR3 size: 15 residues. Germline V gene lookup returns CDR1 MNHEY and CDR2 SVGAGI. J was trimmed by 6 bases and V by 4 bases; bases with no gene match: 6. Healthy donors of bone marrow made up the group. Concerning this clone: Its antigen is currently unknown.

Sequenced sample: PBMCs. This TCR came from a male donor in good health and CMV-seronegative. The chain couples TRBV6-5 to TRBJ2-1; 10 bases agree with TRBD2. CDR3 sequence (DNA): TGTGCCAGCAGTTTAGCTAGCGGGAGCTCCAATGAGCAGTTCTTC. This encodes CASSLASGSSNEQFF.